The next 16 T cell receptor beta chains were all read from a single sample in a study of CD8+CD57+ T cells in acquired aplastic anemia. Using genomic DNA as the template, TCR beta VDJ and CDR3 profiling was carried out. Each CDR3 protein gets one entry after TCRdb re-called the reads with MiXCR. This table holds hundreds of thousands of distinct CDR3 sequences, 60% to 80% found once. Sequenced input: sorted CD4+, CD8+, or CD8+CD57+ T cells (not recorded which) from PBMCs. These receptors came from a human donor in good health, serving as a control.

The sample holds a few counts of this clonotype. This sequence joins TRBV6-5 and TRBJ2-5; 7 bases are shared with TRBD1. Per germline, CDR1 MNHEY and CDR2 SVGAGI. V dropped 6 bases and J dropped 2; count of bases not matched to a gene: 9. The CDR3 loop spans 15 amino acids. CDR3 in DNA: TGTGCCAGCAGCTTAGTGGACAGGTCTCAAGAGACCCAGTACTTC. The encoded protein is CASSLVDRSQETQYF.

This clonotype was seen more than once but under ten times. The chain links TRBV9 to TRBJ1-5, with D uncertain. The V end was cut by 4 bases, the J end by 14 bases, with 22 bases between. The CDR3 has 14 amino acids. Germline CDR1 and CDR2: SGDLS and YYNGEE. The CDR3 DNA is TGTGCCAGCAGCTCCCACGGGGAACTGAACTACGAGCATTTT. It encodes CASSSHGELNYEHF.

This clonotype was picked up a small number of times. J is TRBJ2-1 and V is TRBV5-1, with D possibly matching TRBD1 (5 bases). Germline-derived CDR1 and CDR2 are SGHRS and YFSETQ. The CDR3 totals 17 residues. Trimming left V 4 bases short and J 3 bases short, with 20 bases between. The CDR3 protein is CASSHSPGFLLYNEQFF. CDR3 DNA sequence: TGCGCCAGCAGCCACTCCCCAGGGTTTCTACTCTACAATGAGCAGTTCTTC.

To note about this clonotype: Since the CDR3 does not end with the conserved phenylalanine or tryptophan, this likely comes from a read error. It is unclear where the CDR3 begins or ends on the DNA, so no DNA is shown, and the CDR3 is as TCRdb lists it. V and J are TRBV2 and TRBJ1-4; whether TRBD1, the table's D call, matches the DNA was not checked. Per germline, CDR1 SNHLY and CDR2 FYNNEI. Including both end residues, the CDR3 is 15 amino acids long. CDR3 amino acids: CASRGGGGNQPQHFG.

This chain uses TRBV5-5 with TRBJ2-3; TRBD2 aligns across 10 bases. Unmatched junction bases numbered 12, after V lost 4 bases and J lost 4 bases. There are 17 residues in the CDR3. The germline gives CDR1 SGHKS, CDR2 YYEKEE (reference sequence). The CDR3 region is CASSLRRSGGGADTQYF. CDR3 DNA: TGTGCCAGCAGCCTACGGAGGAGCGGGGGGGGGGCAGATACGCAGTATTTT.

The rearrangement joins TRBV7-2 to TRBJ1-2; 8 bases line up with TRBD1. CDR3 length: 14 residues. Per the germline V gene, CDR1 is SGHTA and CDR2 is FQGNSA. The junction had 9 bases not matched to a gene; V was cut back by 4 bases and J by 8 bases. Written as DNA, the CDR3 is TGTGCCAGCAGCTCTCAACCAGGGGGCGGCGGCTACACCTTC. This sequence encodes CASSSQPGGGGYTF.

This clonotype came up many times. This chain links TRBV14 with TRBJ2-7; the D is unclear. V lost 7 bases and J lost 1, with 11 bases in between. Germline CDR1 SGHDN, CDR2 FVKESK. This CDR3 comprises 13 residues. The CDR3 DNA reads as TGTGCCAGCACGACGAGATCGTCCTACGAGCAGTACTTC. As protein: CASTTRSSYEQYF.

This clonotype was counted many times. This chain uses TRBV16 with TRBJ1-5; D uncertain. The V and J ends lost 4 bases and 8 bases respectively, with 15 bases between them. Germline CDR1 and CDR2: KGHSY and FQNENV. This CDR3 contains 14 residues. The CDR3 region has the DNA TGTGCCAGCAGCCCCAATGTACCCTCTGAGCCCCAGCATTTT. As protein: CASSPNVPSEPQHF.

V is TRBV20-1 and J is TRBJ1-1, with 10 bases aligning to TRBD1. CDR3 length: 13 amino acids. Germline V lookup: CDR1 DFQATT, CDR2 SNEGSKA (reference sequence). V lost 6 bases to trimming and J lost 4 bases; unmatched junction nucleotides: 5. Here the CDR3 reads CSAGGQGGTEAFF. For the CDR3, the DNA is TGCAGTGCAGGCGGACAGGGGGGCACTGAAGCTTTCTTT.

This clonotype was observed at least ten times. V gene TRBV2 combines with J gene TRBJ2-5, with TRBD2 identical over 7 bases. The CDR3 spans 16 residues. Per germline, CDR1 SNHLY and CDR2 FYNNEI. After removal of 0 bases from V and 4 bases from J, the junction contained 8 bases not matched to a gene. The CDR3 reads CASSEASMGGGETQYF. DNA for the CDR3: TGTGCCAGCAGTGAAGCTAGCATGGGGGGGGGAGAGACCCAGTACTTC.

Regarding this clonotype: Germline and junction disagree at one end, which may indicate a read error. The chain combines TRBV6-1 with TRBJ1-2; tentatively, D is TRBD1 (6 bases). Looked up from germline, CDR1 is MNHNS and CDR2 is SASEGT. CDR3 length equals 15 residues. The CDR3, as DNA: TGTGCCAGCAGTCAAGCAGGGGACTACGACTATGGCTACACCTTC. This sequence encodes CASSQAGDYDYGYTF.

This rearrangement joins TRBV12-3 or TRBV12-4 to TRBJ2-7; 13 positions agree with TRBD2. This CDR3 region has 15 residues. With 3 bases clipped from V and 3 bases from J, the junction kept 2 bases outside the gene matches. CDR3 protein: CASSLGTSGVYEQYF. DNA of the CDR3: TGTGCCAGCAGTTTGGGGACTAGCGGGGTCTACGAGCAGTACTTC.

About this clonotype: The junction departs from the called germline gene at one end, perhaps through a read error. V and J are TRBV27 and TRBJ1-5; D is uncertain. There are 14 residues in the CDR3. Germline V lookup: CDR1 MNHEY, CDR2 SMNVEV (reference sequence). Written as DNA, the CDR3 is TGTGCCAGCAGTTTAAGGGATAACAATCGGCCCCAGCATTTT. It codes for CASSLRDNNRPQHF.

About this clonotype: Relative to the germline gene, one junction end is altered; a read error may explain this. The V call is TRBV7-4, the J call TRBJ2-5; D remains unclear. The CDR3 covers 14 residues. The germline V gene encodes CDR1 SGHVT and CDR2 SQSDAQ. The CDR3 bases are TGTGCTAGCAGCTTAGAAACCGTCAACTACCAGCACTTCTTC. It translates to CASSLETVNYQHFF.

This clonotype was seen many times. This chain connects TRBV5-5 to TRBJ2-7; TRBD1 aligns across 7 bases. The CDR3 sequence is 14 residues long. With V trimmed by 5 bases and J by 4 bases, 9 bases remained unmatched. Germline V lookup: CDR1 SGHKS, CDR2 YYEKEE (reference sequence). CDR3 region: CASRVGYRGYEQYF. For the CDR3, the DNA is TGTGCCAGCAGGGTTGGATACAGGGGTTACGAGCAGTACTTC.

In the case of this clonotype: Mismatch with germline at one junction end may stem from a read error. Here the CDR3 reads CASSPGQGAAPLHF. The CDR3 DNA reads as TGTGCCAGCAGCCCAGGCCAGGGCGCTGCACCGCTGCATTTT. J is TRBJ1-6 and V is TRBV7-3, with D maybe TRBD1 (5 bases). Germline V CDR1 and CDR2: SGHTA, FQGTGA. The CDR3 is made up of 14 amino acids.